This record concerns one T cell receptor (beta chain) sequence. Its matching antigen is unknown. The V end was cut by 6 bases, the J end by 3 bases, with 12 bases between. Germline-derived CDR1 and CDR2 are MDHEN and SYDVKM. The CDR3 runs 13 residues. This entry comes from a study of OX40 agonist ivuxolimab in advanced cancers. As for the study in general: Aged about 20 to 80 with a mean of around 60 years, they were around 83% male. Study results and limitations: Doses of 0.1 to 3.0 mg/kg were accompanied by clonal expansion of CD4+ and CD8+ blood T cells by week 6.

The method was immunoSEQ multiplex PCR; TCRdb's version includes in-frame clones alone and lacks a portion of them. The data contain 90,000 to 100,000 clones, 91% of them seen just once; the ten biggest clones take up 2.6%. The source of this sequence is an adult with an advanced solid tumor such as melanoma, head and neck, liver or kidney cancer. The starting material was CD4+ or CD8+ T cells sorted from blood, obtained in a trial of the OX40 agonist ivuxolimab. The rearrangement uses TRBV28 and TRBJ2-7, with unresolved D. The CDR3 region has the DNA TGTGCCAGCAGAGAAGGGATCCTCTACGAGCAGTACTTC. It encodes CASREGILYEQYF. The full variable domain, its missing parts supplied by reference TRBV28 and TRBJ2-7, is DVKVTQSSRYLVKRTGEKVFLECVQDMDHENMFWYRQDPGLGLRLIYFSYDVKMKEKGDIPEGYSVSREKKERFSLILESASTNQTSMYLCASREGILYEQYFGPGTRLTVT.